The next 13 T cell receptor beta chains were all read from a single sample in a study of cytomegalovirus exposure and HLA in healthy donors. Primers for the PCR totalled 60 Vbeta and 13 Jbeta. The assay was immunoSEQ multiplex PCR, and TCRdb's table has in-frame clones only and misses some. Here the sample spans approximately 74,000 clones, over 70% being singletons. Sequenced material: PBMCs. The receptor set was obtained from a woman between 35 and 50 years old in good health and CMV-seronegative.

The rearrangement links TRBV5-1 to TRBJ2-1; tentatively, D is TRBD1 (7 bases). Trimming removed 4 bases at V and 3 bases at J, with 14 bases between. The CDR3 sequence is 15 residues long. CDR1 and CDR2 (germline): SGHRS, YFSETQ. The CDR3, as DNA: TGCGCCAGCAGCCCCGGGCAGGGGGGCTACAATGAGCAGTTCTTC. This gives the protein CASSPGQGGYNEQFF.

This clone showed up just once. The V gene is TRBV18, the J gene TRBJ2-3; maybe TRBD1 (6 bases). CDR3 length: 16 residues. V was pared by 5 bases and J by 5 bases, with 20 bases between. The V gene's germline CDR1 is KGHSH and CDR2 LQKENI. The CDR3 coding sequence is TGTGCCAGCTCATCCGCCGGGACAAGGAATGGAGATACGCAGTATTTT. It encodes CASSSAGTRNGDTQYF.

This clone was seen more than once but under ten times. CDR3 protein: CASSVDDTSYEQYF. The CDR3 nucleotides read TGTGCCAGCAGTGTCGACGACACCTCCTACGAGCAGTACTTC. The rearrangement joins TRBV2 to TRBJ2-7, with D unclear. The germline V and J ends were trimmed by 4 bases and 0 bases, with 10 bases remaining between them. Germline CDR1 SNHLY, CDR2 FYNNEI. This CDR3 region has 14 residues.

This clone was found once. The chain joins TRBV6-6 to TRBJ1-3; D may be TRBD1 (5 bases). The germline gives CDR1 MNHNY, CDR2 SVGAGI (reference sequence). This CDR3 comprises 14 residues. The CDR3 DNA sequence: TGTGGGACGGGCGACAGTCGCTCTGGAAACACCATATATTTT. Protein: CGTGDSRSGNTIYF.

The chain combines TRBV6-1 with TRBJ2-2; D gene unclear. V was shortened by 7 bases and J by 0 bases, with 9 bases between the two germline ends. The CDR3 length is 14 residues. The germline gives CDR1 MNHNS, CDR2 SASEGT. The chain's CDR3 is CASTMAANTGELFF. The DNA of the CDR3 is TGTGCCAGCACTATGGCGGCGAACACCGGGGAGCTGTTTTTT.

The chain employs TRBV30 and TRBJ2-1, with 7 nucleotides matching TRBD2. The length of the CDR3 is 14 residues. V shed 0 bases and J 5 bases; nucleotides not matched to a gene: 4. CDR1 is GTSNPN and CDR2 is SVGIG in the germline V gene (reference sequence). CDR3 loop: CAWSVTSGNNEQFF. CDR3 coding DNA: TGTGCCTGGAGTGTGACCAGCGGGAACAATGAGCAGTTCTTC.

The chain carries TRBV6-1 and TRBJ1-5; D unresolved. Germline-derived CDR1 and CDR2 are MNHNS and SASEGT. CDR3 length: 13 amino acids. V was trimmed by 4 bases and J by 4 bases, leaving 8 bases between them. This CDR3 is CASSGSYNQPQHF. CDR3 coding DNA: TGTGCCAGCAGTGGGAGTTATAATCAGCCCCAGCATTTT.

The CDR3 sequence: CASSESAGLYTGELFF. CDR3 DNA: TGTGCCAGCAGTGAATCGGCCGGACTCTACACCGGGGAGCTGTTTTTT. The V and J genes are TRBV25-1 and TRBJ2-2, with a tentative D call TRBD2 (5 bases). V gave up 1 base and J gave up 3 bases, with 12 bases separating them. The CDR3 sequence is 16 residues long. Germline assignment: CDR1 MGHDK and CDR2 SYGVNS.

This rearrangement joins TRBV6-1 to TRBJ1-2; no clear D gene. The CDR3 is made up of 15 amino acids. V gave up 1 base and J gave up 4 bases, with 13 bases separating them. The germline CDR1 and CDR2 sequences are MNHNS and SASEGT. CDR3 protein: CASSEVVLGAYGYTF. CDR3 in DNA: TGTGCCAGCAGTGAAGTGGTGTTGGGAGCCTATGGCTACACCTTC.

In its sample, this clone was seen a few times. The chain joins TRBV19 to TRBJ2-2; tentatively, D is TRBD1 (6 bases). Germline V gene lookup returns CDR1 LNHDA and CDR2 SQIVND (reference sequence). Trimming stripped 3 bases from V and 1 base from J, with 12 bases between. The CDR3 covers 16 residues. CDR3 region: CASSMMGAMNTGELFF. The DNA of the CDR3 is TGTGCCAGTAGTATGATGGGGGCCATGAACACCGGGGAGCTGTTTTTT.

The chain carries TRBV9 and TRBJ2-7, with D tentatively TRBD2 (6 bases). The CDR3 length is 15 residues. V was clipped by 2 bases and J by 2 bases, with 14 bases between them. Per germline, CDR1 SGDLS and CDR2 YYNGEE. The CDR3 here is CASSVGGSSAYEQYF. CDR3 coding DNA: TGTGCCAGCAGCGTCGGGGGTAGTTCAGCCTACGAGCAGTACTTC.

This chain joins TRBV29-1 and TRBJ2-7; unclear D gene. V lost 3 bases and J 1 base, leaving 7 bases between the germline ends. Germline CDR1 is SQVTM and CDR2 is ANQGSEA. This CDR3 region has 12 residues. The CDR3 DNA reads TGCAGCGTTGAGGTTGCGTCCTACGAGCAGTACTTC. As protein: CSVEVASYEQYF.

This chain uses TRBV30 with TRBJ1-1; no clear D gene. CDR1 GTSNPN and CDR2 SVGIG come from the germline V gene (reference sequence). Trimming removed 3 bases at V and 3 bases at J, with 11 bases between. The CDR3 has 13 amino acids. The CDR3 region has the DNA TGTGCCTGGAGCCCAAACAGTTACACTGAAGCTTTCTTT. Its translation: CAWSPNSYTEAFF. Complete variable domain (other parts from reference TRBV30 and TRBJ1-1): SQTIHQWPATLVQPVGSPLSLECTVEGTSNPNLYWYRQAAGRGLQLLFYSVGIGQISSEVPQNLSASRPQDRQFILSSKKLLLSDSGFYLCAWSPNSYTEAFFGQGTRLTVV.